This paragraph reports one T cell receptor (beta chain). The record originates from a study of CD8 T cells in Susac syndrome. TCR beta sequences were obtained from blood CD8+ and CD4+ T cells. The multiple sclerosis control group was made up of treatment-naive patients with stable or active relapsing-remitting disease. Bulk CD8+ and CD4+ cells came from magnetic negative isolation; CD8+ TEMRA by FACS. Reverse transcription of about 0.45 to 1 ug RNA was carried out with random hexamers. An immunoSEQ multiplex PCR generated amplified TCR beta CDR3 products spanning 54 Vbeta and 13 Jbeta. A single record per CDR3 protein comes from TCRdb applying MiXCR to the immunoSEQ multiplex PCR reads. The sample contains around 300,000 distinct CDR3 sequences, 70% to 90% of which appear only once. The V gene end was trimmed by 7 bases and the J gene end by 1 base; junction bases not matched to a gene: 17. Per germline, CDR1 SQVTM and CDR2 ANQGSEA. The CDR3 contains 18 residues.

The TCR comes from a human donor with multiple sclerosis. Sequences were obtained from CD8+ T cells from PBMCs. The chain links TRBV29-1 to TRBJ2-1; TRBD2 agrees at 9 bases. CDR3 nucleotide sequence: TGCAGCGCATGGTTGAGGGATAGCGGGAGCGAATCCTACAATGAGCAGTTCTTC. Protein product: CSAWLRDSGSESYNEQFF.